The clone carrying this T cell receptor (beta chain) has a handful of counts. The antigen remains unidentified. The DNA is left out, because the CDR3 cannot be placed on it with certainty; the CDR3 is given as TCRdb lists it. These data originate in a study of human T cells and chemical hapten exposure. Across the study: Patients, predominantly female, presented with alopecia areata, totalis or universalis. Slight volume differences across pooled libraries mainly accounted for varying per-sample TCR yields. Study results and limitations: Following DPC sensitization, TCRs present above 1 in 1000 frequency showed no change.

Germline values: CDR1 DFQATT, CDR2 SNEGSKA (reference sequence). With termini counted, the CDR3 has 18 amino acids. The sample's time point: pre-sensitization, week 0. Treatment specified: therapeutic diphenylcyclopropenone sensitization with weekly scalp DPC. TCRdb re-derived calls from the RACE reads in MiXCR, one entry per CDR3 protein. Of more than 100,000 distinct CDR3 sequences detected, about 13% appear once; the ten largest clones hold around 3%. This TCR derives from a woman younger than 30 with alopecia areata. Some clones in this sample may be carry-over from other donors' samples. This sample comprised whole blood, obtained in connection with sensitization to the hapten diphenylcyclopropenone (DPC). The chain has TRBV20-1 and TRBJ2-7; the listed D gene, TRBD1, was not tested against the DNA. The CDR3 sequence: CSASRGSLRAVLRDEQYF.